The TCR beta chain described here comes from a study of blood T cell repertoires in COVID-19. The table came from immunoSEQ multiplex PCR; TCRdb's copy has only in-frame clones and leaves some out. The sample yields approximately 61,000 clones, approximately 86% seen once. The CDR3 covers 12 residues. Trimming stripped 5 bases from V and 11 bases from J, with 12 bases between. The chain is built from TRBV12-3 or TRBV12-4 and TRBJ1-4, with D uncertain. Sample: peripheral blood. The clonotype comes from a man between 65 and 80 years old with acute or convalescent COVID-19. In nucleotides, the CDR3 is TGTGCCAGCAGTCCCGGGATTGAGAAACTGTTTTTT. It is translated as CASSPGIEKLFF.